What follows are 3 T cell receptor beta chains derived from one specimen sequenced in a study of blood T cell repertoires in COVID-19. Generated by immunoSEQ multiplex PCR, the TCRdb table keeps only in-frame clones and is missing some. The data hold about 72,000 clones, with approximately 84% observed a single time. The sequencing input was peripheral blood. The receptors come from a man between 65 and 85 years old with active or convalescent COVID-19.

This clone showed up just a few times. Other DNA sequences from this sample encode an identical CDR3 as well. This chain connects TRBV5-1 to TRBJ2-1; 8 bases are a match to TRBD1. Germline CDR1 reads SGHRS; CDR2 reads YFSETQ. V trimming: 2 bases; J trimming: 4 bases; junction bases outside the gene matches: 2. The length of the CDR3 is 14 residues. CDR3 in DNA: TGCGCCAGCAGCTTAGACAGGGGTTACAATGAGCAGTTCTTC. This encodes CASSLDRGYNEQFF. The whole variable domain, filled in from reference TRBV5-1 and TRBJ2-1, reads KAGVTQTPRYLIKTRGQQVTLSCSPISGHRSVSWYQQTPGQGLQFLFEYFSETQRNKGNFPGRFSGRQFSNSRSEMNVSTLELGDSALYLCASSLDRGYNEQFFGPGTRLTVL.

The rearrangement uses TRBV5-1 and TRBJ2-2; the match to TRBD1 covers 10 bases. Germline V gene sequence: CDR1 SGHRS, CDR2 YFSETQ. This CDR3 region has 16 residues. V gave up 4 bases and J gave up 6 bases; unmatched junction bases: 9. The CDR3 loop is CASSKTPGQGPGELFF. DNA for the CDR3: TGCGCCAGCAGCAAAACACCGGGACAGGGGCCCGGGGAGCTGTTTTTT.

The V gene is TRBV3-1 (or the pseudogene TRBV3-2), the J gene TRBJ2-1; 7 bases fit TRBD2. From germline, CDR1 is LGHDT and CDR2 YNNKEL (reference sequence). The CDR3 is 15 amino acids. The trim removed 4 bases at V and 0 bases at J, leaving 3 bases unmatched. As DNA, the CDR3 is TGTGCCAGCAGCCGAGCGGGGAGCTCCTACAATGAGCAGTTCTTC. The encoded protein is CASSRAGSSYNEQFF.